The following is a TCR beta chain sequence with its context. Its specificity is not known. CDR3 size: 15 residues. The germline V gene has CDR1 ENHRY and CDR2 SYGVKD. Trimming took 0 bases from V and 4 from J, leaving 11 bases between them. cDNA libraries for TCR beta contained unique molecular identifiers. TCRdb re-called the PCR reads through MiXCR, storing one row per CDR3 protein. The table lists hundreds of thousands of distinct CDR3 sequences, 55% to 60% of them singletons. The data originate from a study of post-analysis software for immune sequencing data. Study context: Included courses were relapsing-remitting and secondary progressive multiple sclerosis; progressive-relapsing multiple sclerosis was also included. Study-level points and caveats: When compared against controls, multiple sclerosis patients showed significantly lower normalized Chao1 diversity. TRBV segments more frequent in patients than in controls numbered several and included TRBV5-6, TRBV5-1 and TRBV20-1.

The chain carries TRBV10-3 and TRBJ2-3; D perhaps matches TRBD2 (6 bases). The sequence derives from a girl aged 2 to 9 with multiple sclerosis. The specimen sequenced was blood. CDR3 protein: CAISESRTGADTQYF. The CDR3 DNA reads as TGTGCCATCAGTGAGTCGAGGACGGGGGCAGATACGCAGTATTTT.